One and the same sample provided the 19 T cell receptor beta chains below, sequenced in a study of blood T cell repertoires in COVID-19. Produced via immunoSEQ multiplex PCR; TCRdb's table is partial and in-frame only. The sample shows 150,000 to 200,000 clones, roughly 86% of them seen only once. The sample comprised peripheral blood. The receptors were gathered from a man in his 70s with acute or convalescent COVID-19.

This rearrangement joins TRBV18 to TRBJ1-1; D call uncertain. Germline V gene data show CDR1 as KGHSH and CDR2 as LQKENI. This CDR3 contains 15 residues. The V gene lost 3 bases and the J gene lost 2 bases, with 13 bases spanning the gap. Here the CDR3 reads CASSPALADNTEAFF. The CDR3 coding sequence is TGTGCCAGCTCACCGGCTTTGGCAGATAACACTGAAGCTTTCTTT.

V gene TRBV21-1 combines with J gene TRBJ2-7; the table's TRBD1 call for D was not verified on the DNA. TRBV21-1 is a documented pseudogene. The CDR3 is 13 amino acids. The DNA of the CDR3 is TGTGCCAGTACAACGGGACACCCCTACGAGCAGTACTTC. This gives the protein CASTTGHPYEQYF.

The V and J genes are TRBV5-8 and TRBJ2-1; tentative D call: TRBD2 (6 bases). Germline CDR1 reads SGHTS; CDR2 reads YDEGEE. The CDR3 has 20 amino acids. Trimming removed 4 bases from V and 7 bases from J, with 33 bases in between. CDR3 loop: CASSGNPRISGYGGWNEQFF. The CDR3 region has the DNA TGTGCCAGCAGCGGCAACCCTAGAATTTCGGGGTACGGGGGTTGGAATGAGCAGTTCTTC.

V gene TRBV5-1 combines with J gene TRBJ2-3, with 7 bases lining up with TRBD1. J was trimmed by 9 bases and V by 2 bases; bases with no gene match: 9. CDR3 length equals 14 residues. The germline CDR1 and CDR2 sequences are SGHRS and YFSETQ. The CDR3 sequence: CASSFGQADGTQYF. The CDR3 nucleotides are TGCGCCAGCAGCTTTGGACAGGCGGACGGGACGCAGTATTTT. The variable domain in full, completed from reference TRBV5-1 and TRBJ2-3, reads KAGVTQTPRYLIKTRGQQVTLSCSPISGHRSVSWYQQTPGQGLQFLFEYFSETQRNKGNFPGRFSGRQFSNSRSEMNVSTLELGDSALYLCASSFGQADGTQYFGPGTRLTVL.

The table lists this clone with a few counts. For the CDR3, the DNA is TGTGCCAGCAGCTTGATCCTTTCGGATCAGGACACTGAAGCTTTCTTT. Its translation: CASSLILSDQDTEAFF. V usage is TRBV5-4 and J usage is TRBJ1-1; D is uncertain. The V end lost 1 base, the J end lost 3 bases, and 16 bases lay between the germline ends. Germline V gene sequence: CDR1 SGHNT, CDR2 YYREEE (reference sequence). This CDR3 contains 16 residues.

The chain employs TRBV28 and TRBJ2-3, with 14 positions matching TRBD2. The CDR3 has 18 residues. V lost 3 bases to trimming and J lost 2 bases; unmatched junction nucleotides: 7. Germline V gene lookup returns CDR1 MDHEN and CDR2 SYDVKM. CDR3: CASSFFGTSGGPTDTQYF. In nucleotides, the CDR3 is TGTGCCAGCAGTTTCTTCGGGACTAGCGGGGGTCCCACAGATACGCAGTATTTT.

The chain joins TRBV29-1 to TRBJ1-1; tentative D call: TRBD1 (5 bases). The V and J ends lost 4 bases and 0 bases respectively, with 6 bases between them. The germline V gene has CDR1 SQVTM and CDR2 ANQGSEA. CDR3 length equals 12 residues. The CDR3 is CSVGTLNTEAFF. The CDR3 DNA reads as TGCAGCGTTGGGACATTGAACACTGAAGCTTTCTTT.

This rearrangement joins TRBV21-1 to TRBJ1-1; the DNA was not used to check the table's D call, TRBD1. TRBV21-1 is a known pseudogene. The CDR3 is made up of 10 amino acids. The CDR3 DNA reads TGTGCCAGCAGCAAAAAGATCGCAGGGTTT. Amino acid sequence: CASSKKIAGF.

The chain has TRBV11-2 and TRBJ1-2; D uncertain. The V end lost 4 bases, the J end lost 4 bases, and 7 bases lay between the germline ends. This CDR3 is built from 12 residues. Germline CDR1 SGHAT, CDR2 FQNNGV. The CDR3 DNA is TGTGCCAGCAGCTATCGAGCCTATGGCTACACCTTC. It codes for CASSYRAYGYTF.

This clone occurred a few times. The chain links TRBV7-9 to TRBJ1-2; D perhaps matches TRBD1 (6 bases). V was trimmed by 5 bases and J by 8 bases, leaving 15 bases between them. CDR3 length: 13 amino acids. Germline-derived CDR1 and CDR2 are SEHNR and FQNEAQ (reference sequence). For the CDR3, the DNA is TGTGCCAGCAGCCGAACAGGGATGTGGGGCTACACCTTC. Amino acid sequence: CASSRTGMWGYTF.

The rearrangement joins TRBV5-6 to TRBJ2-7; D is perhaps TRBD2 (7 bases). CDR3 length: 17 residues. The germline V gene has CDR1 SGHDT and CDR2 YYEEEE. With 2 bases removed from V and 1 base from J, the gap between germline ends came to 19 bases. CDR3 sequence reads: CASSLSGRGGGSYEQYF. CDR3 DNA sequence: TGTGCCAGCAGCTTATCCGGGCGGGGAGGGGGTTCCTACGAGCAGTACTTC.

The chain uses TRBV5-1 and TRBJ2-1, with 8 bases that match TRBD2. Germline assignment: CDR1 SGHRS and CDR2 YFSETQ. V lost 0 bases and J lost 5; bases outside the gene matches: 4. The CDR3 is made up of 15 amino acids. CDR3 amino acids: CASSLALAGHNEQFF. The CDR3 DNA is TGCGCCAGCAGCTTGGCCTTAGCGGGGCACAATGAGCAGTTCTTC.

The genes are TRBV6-5 and TRBJ2-4, with TRBD1 as a possible D gene (6 bases). Germline-derived CDR1 and CDR2 are MNHEY and SVGAGI. This CDR3 is 14 amino acids long. Trimming took off 8 bases at V and 2 bases at J, with 13 bases between the two ends. Here the CDR3 DNA reads TGTGCCAGCTACCCCGGGACAACCAAAAACATTCAGTACTTC. This codes for CASYPGTTKNIQYF.

V usage is TRBV28 and J usage is TRBJ1-3; 8 bases are a match to TRBD1. The V gene end was trimmed by 11 bases and the J gene end by 8 bases; junction bases not matched to a gene: 17. The CDR3 runs 15 residues. CDR1 is MDHEN, CDR2 SYDVKM, per germline. As DNA, the CDR3 is TGTGCCTGCCGGGACAGGACAATTTTCGGGGACACCATATATTTT. It is translated as CACRDRTIFGDTIYF.

The chain is built from TRBV19 and TRBJ2-7; 9 bases agree with TRBD2. Per germline, CDR1 LNHDA and CDR2 SQIVND (reference sequence). This CDR3 is 15 amino acids long. V lost 3 bases, J lost 3 bases, and 6 bases stayed unmatched. CDR3 coding DNA: TGTGCCAGTAGTATGCTTAGCGGGAGCGTCTACGAGCAGTACTTC. Protein: CASSMLSGSVYEQYF.

This chain links TRBV5-4 with TRBJ2-3, with 7 positions matching TRBD2. This CDR3 has 16 amino acids. Trimming took 4 bases from V and 2 from J; bases not matched to a gene: 10. CDR1 and CDR2 (germline): SGHNT, YYREEE (reference sequence). The CDR3 coding sequence is TGTGCCAGCAGCGGGAGGGGACGGGGATACACAGATACGCAGTATTTT. Translated: CASSGRGRGYTDTQYF.

The chain couples TRBV12-3 or TRBV12-4 to TRBJ1-1; D gene unclear. The length of the CDR3 is 13 residues. V gave up 6 bases and J gave up 0 bases, with 8 bases separating them. This CDR3 reads CASSLRVNTEAFF. The CDR3 DNA follows: TGTGCCAGCAGCCTACGGGTGAACACTGAAGCTTTCTTT.

The rearrangement uses TRBV2 and TRBJ2-5; TRBD2 matches at 7 bases. This CDR3 is built from 15 residues. CDR1 and CDR2 from the germline V gene are SNHLY and FYNNEI. V lost 8 bases to trimming and J lost 2 bases; unmatched junction nucleotides: 11. DNA of the CDR3: TGTGCCAGCCAGATAATTAGCGGGTCGCAAGAGACCCAGTACTTC. Protein sequence: CASQIISGSQETQYF.

The chain employs TRBV25-1 and TRBJ2-5, with 7 positions matching TRBD1. The germline CDR1 and CDR2 sequences are MGHDK and SYGVNS. CDR3 length equals 15 residues. J was trimmed by 7 bases and V by 1 base; bases with no gene match: 9. The CDR3 coding sequence is TGTGCCAGCAGTGAATCCCCCAGGGGGTCCGGGACCCAGTACTTC. This codes for CASSESPRGSGTQYF.